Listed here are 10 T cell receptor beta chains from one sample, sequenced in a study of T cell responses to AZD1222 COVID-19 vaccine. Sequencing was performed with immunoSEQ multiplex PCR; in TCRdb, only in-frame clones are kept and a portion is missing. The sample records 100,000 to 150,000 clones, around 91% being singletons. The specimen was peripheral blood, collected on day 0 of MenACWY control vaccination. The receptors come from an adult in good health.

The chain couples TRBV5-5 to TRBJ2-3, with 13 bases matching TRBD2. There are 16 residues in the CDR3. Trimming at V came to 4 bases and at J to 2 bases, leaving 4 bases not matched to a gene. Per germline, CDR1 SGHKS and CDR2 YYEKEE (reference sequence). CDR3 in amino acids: CASSLGTSGITDTQYF. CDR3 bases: TGTGCCAGCAGCCTAGGGACTAGCGGGATCACAGATACGCAGTATTTT.

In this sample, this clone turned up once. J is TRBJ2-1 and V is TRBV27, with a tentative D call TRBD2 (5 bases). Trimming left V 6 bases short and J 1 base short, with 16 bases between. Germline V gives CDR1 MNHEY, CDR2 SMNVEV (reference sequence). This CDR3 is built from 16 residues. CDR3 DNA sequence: TGTGCCAGCAGCACCTTAGCGTGGGTGTCCTACAATGAGCAGTTCTTC. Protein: CASSTLAWVSYNEQFF.

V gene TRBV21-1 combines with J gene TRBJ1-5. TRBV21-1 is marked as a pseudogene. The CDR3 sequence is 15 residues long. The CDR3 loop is CASNLPGPSNQPQHF. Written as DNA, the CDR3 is TGTGCCAGCAACTTACCGGGACCGAGCAATCAGCCCCAGCATTTT.

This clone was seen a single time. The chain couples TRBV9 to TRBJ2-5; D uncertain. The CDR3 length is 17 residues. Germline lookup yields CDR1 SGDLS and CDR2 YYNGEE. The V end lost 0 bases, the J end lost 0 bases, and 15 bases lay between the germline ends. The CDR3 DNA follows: TGTGCCAGCAGCGTAGGGATCAAAGGGATGTACCAAGAGACCCAGTACTTC. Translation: CASSVGIKGMYQETQYF.

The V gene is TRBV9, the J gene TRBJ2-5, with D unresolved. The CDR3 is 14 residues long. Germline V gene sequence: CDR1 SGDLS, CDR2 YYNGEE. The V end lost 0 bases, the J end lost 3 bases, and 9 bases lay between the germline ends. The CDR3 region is CASSVEPEEETQYF. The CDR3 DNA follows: TGTGCCAGCAGCGTAGAACCCGAAGAAGAGACCCAGTACTTC.

The CDR3 loop reads CASSLSSSPNSPLHF. CDR3 nucleotide sequence: TGCGCCAGCAGCCTATCATCCAGCCCTAATTCACCCCTCCACTTT. The J gene is TRBJ1-6, the V gene TRBV5-1; D is uncertain. The V and J ends lost 4 bases and 6 bases respectively, with 14 bases between them. This CDR3 contains 15 residues. CDR1 and CDR2 (germline): SGHRS, YFSETQ.

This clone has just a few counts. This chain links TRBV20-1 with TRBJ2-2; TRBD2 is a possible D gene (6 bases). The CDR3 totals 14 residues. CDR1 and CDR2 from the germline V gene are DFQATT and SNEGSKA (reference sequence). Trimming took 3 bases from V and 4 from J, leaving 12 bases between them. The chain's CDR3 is CSASGLSATGELFF. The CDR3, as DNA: TGCAGTGCTAGTGGACTATCCGCCACCGGGGAGCTGTTTTTT.

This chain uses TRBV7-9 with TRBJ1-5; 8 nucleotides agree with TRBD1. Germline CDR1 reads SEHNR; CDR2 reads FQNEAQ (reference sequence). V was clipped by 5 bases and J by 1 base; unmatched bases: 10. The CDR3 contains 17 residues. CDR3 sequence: CASSPIVAGGSNQPQHF. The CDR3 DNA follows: TGTGCCAGCAGCCCCATTGTGGCAGGGGGCAGCAATCAGCCCCAGCATTTT.

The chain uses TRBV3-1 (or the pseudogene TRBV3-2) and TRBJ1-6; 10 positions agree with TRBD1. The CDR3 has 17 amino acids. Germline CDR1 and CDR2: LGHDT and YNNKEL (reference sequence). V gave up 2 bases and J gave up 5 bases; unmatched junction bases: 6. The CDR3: CASSQKAGTGDNSPLHF. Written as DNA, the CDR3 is TGTGCCAGCAGCCAAAAGGCCGGGACAGGGGATAATTCACCCCTCCACTTT.

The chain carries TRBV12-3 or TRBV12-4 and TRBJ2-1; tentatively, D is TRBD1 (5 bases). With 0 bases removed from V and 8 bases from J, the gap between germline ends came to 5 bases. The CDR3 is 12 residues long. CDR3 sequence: CASSLAGDEQFF. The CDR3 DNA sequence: TGTGCCAGCAGTTTAGCAGGGGATGAGCAGTTCTTC.